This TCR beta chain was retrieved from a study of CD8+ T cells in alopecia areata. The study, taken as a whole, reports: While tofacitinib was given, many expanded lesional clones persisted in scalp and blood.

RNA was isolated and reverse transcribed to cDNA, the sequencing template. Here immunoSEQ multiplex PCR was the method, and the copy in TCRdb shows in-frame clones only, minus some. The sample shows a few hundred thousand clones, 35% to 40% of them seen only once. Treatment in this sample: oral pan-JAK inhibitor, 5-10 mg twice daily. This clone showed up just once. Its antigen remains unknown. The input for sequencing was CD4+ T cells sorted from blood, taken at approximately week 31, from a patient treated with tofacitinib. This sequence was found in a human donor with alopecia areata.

DNA for the CDR3: TGTGCCTGGAGTGTACTTCGAAGAGATACGCAGTATTTT. This gives the protein CAWSVLRRDTQYF. The V call is TRBV30, the J call TRBJ2-3; unclear D gene. Trimming took 0 bases from V and 5 from J, leaving 9 bases between them. This CDR3 is 13 amino acids long. From germline, CDR1 is GTSNPN and CDR2 SVGIG (reference sequence). Based on the CDR3 plus reference TRBV30 and TRBJ2-3, the full variable domain is SQTIHQWPATLVQPVGSPLSLECTVEGTSNPNLYWYRQAAGRGLQLLFYSVGIGQISSEVPQNLSASRPQDRQFILSSKKLLLSDSGFYLCAWSVLRRDTQYFGPGTRLTVL.